This T cell receptor beta chain was obtained from a study of regulatory T cells. Study-wide results and limits: In patients, unique TRB V-J pairs were restricted and V/J usage skewed, especially in Tregs. Hydrophobic residues at CDR3 positions 6 and 7 were enriched in conventional CD4+ T cells of CD3G-deficient patients.

Comment on this clone: As yet, its antigen is unknown.

All CD3G-deficient patients showed autoimmunity, more severe in two. The CDR3 has 16 residues. Trimming at V came to 5 bases and at J to 4 bases, leaving 10 bases not matched to a gene. The germline V gene encodes CDR1 MDHEN and CDR2 SYDVKM. The primer mix had 52 TRBV and 13 TRBJ primers. Some clones are missing from TCRdb's copy, which holds only in-frame ones; the method was immunoSEQ multiplex PCR. The data contain about 15,000 clones, around 80% of them singletons. The source of this sequence is a person aged 25 to 39 with CD3G deficiency. The specimen was conventional CD4+ T cells sorted from blood. The gene calls are TRBV28 and TRBJ2-5, with 10 bases matching TRBD1. For the CDR3, the DNA is TGTGCCAGCAGTACCCGGACAGGGGGAAGAGGAGAGACCCAGTACTTC. Translating gives CASSTRTGGRGETQYF.